These 27 T cell receptor beta chains were all obtained from the same sample, sequenced in a study of tumor-infiltrating lymphocytes in localized non-small cell lung cancer. Only in-frame clones appear in the TCRdb table, and some are missing; sequencing was by immunoSEQ multiplex PCR. The table includes 15,000 to 20,000 clones, roughly four fifths detected once. The sample comprised lung tumor tissue. These receptor sequences come from a human donor with non-small cell lung cancer.

CDR3 nucleotides: TGTGCCTGGAACCCCGGGACAGCGACTTTAAACAATCAGCCCCAGCATTTT. Translated: CAWNPGTATLNNQPQHF. This chain links TRBV30 with TRBJ1-5; 7 bases align to TRBD1. The trim removed 4 bases at V and 3 bases at J, leaving 15 bases unmatched. Germline V lookup: CDR1 GTSNPN, CDR2 SVGIG (reference sequence). This CDR3 has 17 amino acids.

This chain uses TRBV7-2 with TRBJ2-7; 12 nucleotides align to TRBD2. CDR1 is SGHTA and CDR2 is FQGNSA in the germline V gene. V was clipped by 1 base and J by 3 bases; unmatched bases: 4. The CDR3 has 16 amino acids. The CDR3 sequence: CASSLGASGGVYEQYF. CDR3 in DNA: TGTGCCAGCAGCTTAGGGGCTAGCGGGGGGGTCTACGAGCAGTACTTC. Supplemented by reference TRBV7-2 and TRBJ2-7, the full variable domain reads GAGVSQSPSNKVTEKGKDVELRCDPISGHTALYWYRQSLGQGLEFLIYFQGNSAPDKSGLPSDRFSAERTGGSVSTLTIQRTQQEDSAVYLCASSLGASGGVYEQYFGPGTRLTVT.

The chain joins TRBV29-1 to TRBJ2-1, with 7 bases that match TRBD1. The germline V gene encodes CDR1 SQVTM and CDR2 ANQGSEA. V gave up 7 bases and J gave up 1 base; unmatched junction bases: 10. CDR3 length: 15 residues. The CDR3 DNA is TGCAGCGCCGACGGGGCAGGGGGTTCCTACAATGAGCAGTTCTTC. Translating gives CSADGAGGSYNEQFF.

This sequence joins TRBV11-2 and TRBJ2-5, with 10 bases matching TRBD2. Germline V gives CDR1 SGHAT, CDR2 FQNNGV. The CDR3 sequence is 16 residues long. J gave up 3 bases and V 5 bases, and 9 bases lay outside the gene matches. The CDR3 loop is CASSPLAGGMEETQYF. The DNA for the CDR3 is TGTGCCAGCAGCCCGTTAGCGGGAGGAATGGAAGAGACCCAGTACTTC.

The chain combines TRBV10-3 with TRBJ1-1; no clear D gene. The CDR3 totals 17 residues. Trimming removed 3 bases at V and 0 bases at J, with 17 bases between. Germline V lookup: CDR1 ENHRY, CDR2 SYGVKD. The CDR3 here is CAISDGGHSYLNTEAFF. The CDR3 DNA follows: TGTGCCATCAGTGATGGCGGTCATTCCTACTTGAACACTGAAGCTTTCTTT.

The chain employs TRBV5-6 and TRBJ2-2, with unresolved D. From germline, CDR1 is SGHDT and CDR2 YYEEEE. V dropped 4 bases and J dropped 6 bases, with 10 bases sitting between them. This CDR3 comprises 13 residues. The CDR3, as DNA: TGTGCCAGCAGCCCTCTGGTCCCCGGGGAGCTGTTTTTT. This encodes CASSPLVPGELFF.

The chain links TRBV6-1 to TRBJ1-2; D is unclear. This CDR3 has 12 amino acids. Germline V gives CDR1 MNHNS, CDR2 SASEGT. Trimming shortened V by 5 bases and J by 4 bases, and 8 bases separated the two germline ends. Written as DNA, the CDR3 is TGTGCCAGCAGTCGAGGAATCTATGGCTACACCTTC. Protein product: CASSRGIYGYTF.

In this sample, this clone turned up once. The rearrangement links TRBV4-2 to TRBJ1-6; 8 bases fit TRBD1. This CDR3 contains 18 residues. Germline V gene sequence: CDR1 LGHNA, CDR2 YNFKEQ. With 0 bases clipped from V and 10 bases from J, the junction kept 14 bases outside the gene matches. The CDR3 bases are TGTGCCAGCAGCCAAGATCAGGGACAGGCGTGGTCGGGGTCACCCCTCCACTTT. Translated: CASSQDQGQAWSGSPLHF.

The chain carries TRBV10-3 and TRBJ2-1, with 11 bases fitting TRBD1. Germline V gene data show CDR1 as ENHRY and CDR2 as SYGVKD. This CDR3 spans 13 amino acids. J was trimmed by 8 bases and V by 7 bases; bases with no gene match: 4. CDR3 in amino acids: CAITGTGGDEQFF. The CDR3 nucleotides are TGTGCCATCACCGGGACAGGGGGGGATGAGCAGTTCTTC.

Here the CDR3 DNA reads TGTGCCAGCAGGCGGGAGGGTTCCTTGGGCTACACCTTC. This gives the protein CASRREGSLGYTF. The V gene is TRBV2, the J gene TRBJ1-2; D not resolved. Germline V gene sequence: CDR1 SNHLY, CDR2 FYNNEI. V was shortened by 6 bases and J by 8 bases, with 16 bases between the two germline ends. The CDR3 runs 13 residues.

Of note for this clone: This same CDR3 is encoded by further DNA sequences in the sample. The chain combines TRBV6-6 with TRBJ1-5, with D tentatively TRBD1 (6 bases). The germline CDR1 and CDR2 sequences are MNHNY and SVGAGI (reference sequence). Trimming removed 6 bases from V and 4 bases from J, with 10 bases in between. The CDR3 is made up of 13 amino acids. CDR3 in DNA: TGTGCCAGCAGACCAACAGGGAATCAGCCCCAGCATTTT. It codes for CASRPTGNQPQHF.

The chain uses TRBV5-6 and TRBJ2-3; TRBD2 is a possible D gene (6 bases). Per germline, CDR1 SGHDT and CDR2 YYEEEE. This CDR3 has 14 residues. Trimming shortened V by 0 bases and J by 10 bases, and 15 bases separated the two germline ends. CDR3 in amino acids: CASSLVRLGGAQYF. In DNA form, the CDR3 reads TGTGCCAGCAGCTTGGTGAGGCTGGGCGGGGCGCAGTATTTT. The whole variable domain, filled in from reference TRBV5-6 and TRBJ2-3, reads DAGVTQSPTHLIKTRGQQVTLRCSPKSGHDTVSWYQQALGQGPQFIFQYYEEEERQRGNFPDRFSGHQFPNYSSELNVNALLLGDSALYLCASSLVRLGGAQYFGPGTRLTVL.

This chain links TRBV6-4 with TRBJ1-3, with 7 bases fitting TRBD1. Looked up from germline, CDR1 is MRHNA and CDR2 is SNTAGT. Losses at the gene ends were 2 bases for V and 9 bases for J; bases not matched to a gene: 10. The CDR3 is made up of 15 amino acids. The CDR3 DNA sequence: TGTGCCAGCAGTGACGAGGGGGCTCGCGTTACCACCATATATTTT. Translating it yields CASSDEGARVTTIYF.

The chain has TRBV6-1 and TRBJ1-1; D call uncertain. CDR1 is MNHNS, CDR2 SASEGT, per germline. Trimming cost V 6 bases and J 5 bases, with 10 bases left between them. This CDR3 region has 12 residues. DNA for the CDR3: TGTGCCAGCAGCCTCAGAGAAACTGAAGCTTTCTTT. As protein: CASSLRETEAFF.

The V and J genes are TRBV5-4 and TRBJ2-2, with D unclear. Germline lookup yields CDR1 SGHNT and CDR2 YYREEE (reference sequence). The CDR3 has 17 amino acids. V lost 1 base and J 0 bases, leaving 13 bases between the germline ends. The chain's CDR3 is CASSLSDVGPNTGELFF. For the CDR3, the DNA is TGTGCCAGCAGCTTGTCCGACGTGGGCCCGAACACCGGGGAGCTGTTTTTT.

The CDR3 loop is CASSYLETQYF. In nucleotides, the CDR3 is TGTGCCAGCAGTTACCTCGAGACCCAGTACTTC. This chain uses TRBV6-6 with TRBJ2-5; the D is unclear. The germline V gene encodes CDR1 MNHNY and CDR2 SVGAGI (reference sequence). The CDR3 runs 11 residues. Trimming cost V 2 bases and J 5 bases, with 3 bases left between them.

The genes are TRBV30 and TRBJ2-7, with a tentative D call TRBD1 (5 bases). V was clipped by 5 bases and J by 0 bases, with 20 bases between them. Looked up from germline, CDR1 is GTSNPN and CDR2 is SVGIG (reference sequence). This CDR3 is built from 16 residues. Here the CDR3 DNA reads TGTGCCTGGTCAAAGGACCTACAGGTGAGCTCCTACGAGCAGTACTTC. Its protein is CAWSKDLQVSSYEQYF.

CDR3 sequence reads: CASSLQSRQGSSYEQYF. CDR3 DNA: TGTGCCAGCAGCTTGCAGTCCAGACAGGGAAGCTCCTACGAGCAGTACTTC. This chain joins TRBV5-4 and TRBJ2-7; 7 nucleotides agree with TRBD1. Germline V gene lookup returns CDR1 SGHNT and CDR2 YYREEE (reference sequence). This CDR3 region has 17 residues. The V segment lost 1 base and the J segment 0 bases; nucleotides outside the gene matches: 10.

V gene TRBV28 combines with J gene TRBJ2-7, with TRBD2 matching over 13 bases. CDR1 is MDHEN and CDR2 is SYDVKM in the germline V gene. Trimming cost V 6 bases and J 5 bases; bases outside gene matches: 4. The CDR3 extends over 14 amino acids. CDR3 DNA sequence: TGTGCCAGCAGGGGGGGACTAGCGGGACACGAGCAGTACTTC. The encoded protein is CASRGGLAGHEQYF.

The chain joins TRBV5-1 to TRBJ1-1; D may be TRBD1 (5 bases). The CDR3 spans 13 residues. The germline CDR1 and CDR2 sequences are SGHRS and YFSETQ. Trimming took 5 bases from V and 1 from J, leaving 9 bases between them. The CDR3 DNA is TGCGCCAGCAGTCAGGACACGAACACTGAAGCTTTCTTT. It yields the protein CASSQDTNTEAFF. The full variable domain, its missing parts supplied by reference TRBV5-1 and TRBJ1-1, is KAGVTQTPRYLIKTRGQQVTLSCSPISGHRSVSWYQQTPGQGLQFLFEYFSETQRNKGNFPGRFSGRQFSNSRSEMNVSTLELGDSALYLCASSQDTNTEAFFGQGTRLTVV.

This sequence joins TRBV28 and TRBJ2-5; 8 bases are shared with TRBD2. With 8 bases clipped from V and 7 bases from J, the junction kept 9 bases outside the gene matches. The CDR3 is made up of 13 amino acids. Germline V lookup: CDR1 MDHEN, CDR2 SYDVKM. This chain's CDR3 is CASSPAGVGTQYF. CDR3 nucleotides: TGTGCCAGCTCCCCAGCGGGAGTGGGGACCCAGTACTTC.

The chain uses TRBV23-1 and TRBJ2-7; 7 nucleotides line up with TRBD1. TRBV23-1 is assigned to the ORF class and has an uncertain function. CDR3 length: 15 amino acids. J was trimmed by 0 bases and V by 3 bases; bases with no gene match: 5. CDR3 DNA sequence: TGCGCCAGCAGTCATCCCCGGGACAGCTCCTACGAGCAGTACTTC. Protein: CASSHPRDSSYEQYF.

The chain has TRBV7-3 and TRBJ2-7; TRBD2 is a possible D gene (5 bases). V was trimmed by 3 bases and J by 6 bases, leaving 9 bases between them. The CDR3 consists of 12 residues. Germline CDR1 and CDR2: SGHTA and FQGTGA. CDR3 DNA: TGTGCCAGCAGCTTCAGAGGGCGCGAGCAGTACTTC. Protein product: CASSFRGREQYF.

CDR3 loop: CASSQQGGTQYF. CDR3 nucleotide sequence: TGTGCCAGCAGCCAACAGGGAGGGACCCAGTACTTC. The chain joins TRBV5-5 to TRBJ2-5; D may be TRBD1 or TRBD2 (6 bases each). This CDR3 has 12 amino acids. V lost 4 bases and J 7 bases, leaving 11 bases between the germline ends. Germline V gene data show CDR1 as SGHKS and CDR2 as YYEKEE (reference sequence).

The chain links TRBV28 to TRBJ1-6; a weak D match, TRBD1 (6 bases). There are 11 residues in the CDR3. Germline V gene sequence: CDR1 MDHEN, CDR2 SYDVKM. Deletions cut 3 bases from V and 18 bases from J, with 12 bases between. The CDR3 DNA is TGTGCCAGCAGTTTGCAGGGACAAGCCCACTTT. It encodes CASSLQGQAHF.

The chain combines TRBV18 with TRBJ2-7, with a tentative D call TRBD1 (6 bases). Germline CDR1 KGHSH, CDR2 LQKENI. Trimming pared 0 bases from V and 2 bases from J, leaving 14 bases between. The CDR3 is made up of 16 amino acids. In DNA form, the CDR3 reads TGTGCCAGCTCACCACCCTCAGGGGCGGCTGCCTACGAGCAGTACTTC. It translates to CASSPPSGAAAYEQYF.

The V and J genes are TRBV7-2 and TRBJ1-5, with a tentative D call TRBD1 (5 bases). With 5 bases removed from V and 0 bases from J, the gap between germline ends came to 11 bases. This CDR3 is 15 amino acids long. Germline-derived CDR1 and CDR2 are SGHTA and FQGNSA. The CDR3 loop is CASSRDGYSNQPQHF. The CDR3 bases are TGTGCCAGCAGCCGGGACGGCTATAGCAATCAGCCCCAGCATTTT.